The clone carrying this T cell receptor beta chain was seen a few times. Its antigen is still unknown. This sample was included in a study of T-cell memory formation after mild COVID-19. Study-wide results and limits: Clones which contracted sat mainly in CM and EM if CD4+, and in EMRA if CD8+.

Sample barcodes and UMIs were carried by the TCR alpha and TCR beta cDNA libraries that 5'RACE generated with constant-segment primers. TCRdb recomputed calls from the 5' RACE reads with MiXCR, one row per CDR3 protein. This table has 300,000 to 400,000 distinct CDR3 sequences, approximately 15% appearing once. The sequenced sample was PBMCs or a T cell subset sorted from them (not recorded which). This sequence originates from a man younger than 35 who had mild COVID-19 (a few samples of this study predate the infection). Cell type and time point are not known.

The DNA for the CDR3 is TGTGCCAGCAGTTTACTAGCGGGGGGTGGGGATACGCAGTATTTT. Residues: CASSLLAGGGDTQYF. The V call is TRBV27, the J call TRBJ2-3; 11 positions match TRBD2. With 2 bases clipped from V and 6 bases from J, the junction kept 4 bases outside the gene matches. Germline-derived CDR1 and CDR2 are MNHEY and SMNVEV (reference sequence). CDR3 length equals 15 residues.